A single sample gave rise to the 9 T cell receptor beta chains below, sequenced in a study of OX40 agonist ivuxolimab in advanced cancers. Generated by immunoSEQ multiplex PCR, the TCRdb table keeps only in-frame clones and is missing some. The sample carries 30,000 to 45,000 clones, roughly 82% recorded once. The starting material was CD4+ or CD8+ T cells sorted from blood, obtained in a trial of the OX40 agonist ivuxolimab. Receptors were obtained from an adult with an advanced solid tumor such as melanoma, head and neck, liver or kidney cancer.

CDR3 loop: CASSLVGANEKLFF. As DNA, the CDR3 is TGTGCCAGCAGCTTGGTTGGGGCGAATGAAAAACTGTTTTTT. The chain is built from TRBV5-5 and TRBJ1-4; TRBD1 might be the D (5 bases). The germline gives CDR1 SGHKS, CDR2 YYEKEE (reference sequence). The germline V and J ends were trimmed by 0 bases and 5 bases, with 8 bases remaining between them. This CDR3 is 14 amino acids long.

V and J are TRBV6-6 and TRBJ2-3; 8 nucleotides match TRBD1. The CDR3 has 15 amino acids. V shed 6 bases and J 3 bases; nucleotides not matched to a gene: 8. Per germline, CDR1 MNHNY and CDR2 SVGAGI (reference sequence). The CDR3 spells CASRTRGRSTDTQYF. CDR3 sequence (DNA): TGTGCCAGCAGGACCAGGGGGCGCTCAACAGATACGCAGTATTTT.

This chain connects TRBV4-1 to TRBJ2-5; 9 bases fit TRBD1. The germline V gene has CDR1 MGHRA and CDR2 YSYEKL. The CDR3 sequence is 15 residues long. The ends lost 2 bases at V and 4 bases at J; junction bases unmatched: 5. For the CDR3, the DNA is TGCGCCAGCAGCCAATCGGGACAGGGTACAGAGACCCAGTACTTC. Translation: CASSQSGQGTETQYF.

The rearrangement uses TRBV5-1 and TRBJ2-2; 10 bases align to TRBD2. The CDR3 runs to 16 residues. Germline CDR1 reads SGHRS; CDR2 reads YFSETQ. The V and J ends lost 5 bases and 2 bases, in that order; junction bases with no gene match: 6. Written as DNA, the CDR3 is TGCGCCAGCAGTTTCACTAGCGGGGCAAACACCGGGGAGCTGTTTTTT. It translates to CASSFTSGANTGELFF.

The V gene is TRBV15, the J gene TRBJ2-1; 16 positions agree with TRBD2. The CDR3 consists of 16 residues. V lost 4 bases to trimming and J lost 9 bases; unmatched junction nucleotides: 6. The germline V gene has CDR1 LNHNV and CDR2 YYDKDF (reference sequence). The CDR3 region is CATSKGLAGGEAEQFF. CDR3 DNA sequence: TGTGCCACCAGCAAGGGACTAGCGGGGGGGGAAGCTGAGCAGTTCTTC.

The chain employs TRBV27 and TRBJ1-2; TRBD1 matches at 8 bases. CDR1 is MNHEY, CDR2 SMNVEV, per germline (reference sequence). V lost 5 bases to trimming and J lost 4 bases; unmatched junction nucleotides: 15. The CDR3 sequence is 17 residues long. CDR3: CASSGYGTGPARYGYTF. The CDR3 bases are TGTGCCAGCAGTGGATACGGGACAGGCCCCGCTCGCTATGGCTACACCTTC.

The chain combines TRBV30 with TRBJ1-1; D is undetermined. The CDR3 is made up of 13 amino acids. Trimming left V 0 bases short and J 1 base short, with 6 bases between. CDR1 and CDR2 from the germline V gene are GTSNPN and SVGIG (reference sequence). The CDR3 DNA reads TGTGCCTGGAGTGTACGAGGGAACACTGAAGCTTTCTTT. Translated: CAWSVRGNTEAFF.

The genes are TRBV7-9 and TRBJ1-2; weak D call: TRBD1 (6 bases). The V gene's germline CDR1 is SEHNR and CDR2 FQNEAQ (reference sequence). Trimming removed 5 bases from V and 2 bases from J, with 9 bases in between. This CDR3 region has 13 residues. The CDR3 here is CASSPGQNYGYTF. The CDR3 bases are TGTGCCAGCAGCCCAGGACAGAACTATGGCTACACCTTC.

This chain uses TRBV7-2 with TRBJ2-1; no definite D call. The CDR3 extends over 13 amino acids. Germline CDR1 SGHTA, CDR2 FQGNSA. With 5 bases removed from V and 6 bases from J, the gap between germline ends came to 11 bases. CDR3 DNA sequence: TGTGCCAGCAGCCCCACGACTGTCAATGAGCAGTTCTTC. This codes for CASSPTTVNEQFF.